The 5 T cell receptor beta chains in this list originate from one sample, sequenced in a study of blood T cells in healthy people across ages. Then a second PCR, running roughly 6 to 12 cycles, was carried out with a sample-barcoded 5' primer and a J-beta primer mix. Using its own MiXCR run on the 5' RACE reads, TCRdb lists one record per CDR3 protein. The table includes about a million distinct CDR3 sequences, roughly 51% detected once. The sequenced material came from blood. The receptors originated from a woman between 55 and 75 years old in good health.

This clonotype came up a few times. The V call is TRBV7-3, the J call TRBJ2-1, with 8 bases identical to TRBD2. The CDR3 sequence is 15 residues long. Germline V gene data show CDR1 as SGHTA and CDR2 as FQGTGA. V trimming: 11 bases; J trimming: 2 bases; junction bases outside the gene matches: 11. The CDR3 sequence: CASRDAGGPYNEQFF. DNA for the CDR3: TGTGCCTCCCGAGACGCGGGGGGACCCTACAATGAGCAGTTCTTC.

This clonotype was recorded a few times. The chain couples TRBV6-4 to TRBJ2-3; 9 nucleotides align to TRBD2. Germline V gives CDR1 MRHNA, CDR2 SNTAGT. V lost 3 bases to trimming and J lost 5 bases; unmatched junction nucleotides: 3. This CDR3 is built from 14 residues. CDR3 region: CASSEAGGIDTQYF. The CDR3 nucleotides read TGTGCCAGCAGTGAAGCGGGAGGAATAGATACGCAGTATTTT.

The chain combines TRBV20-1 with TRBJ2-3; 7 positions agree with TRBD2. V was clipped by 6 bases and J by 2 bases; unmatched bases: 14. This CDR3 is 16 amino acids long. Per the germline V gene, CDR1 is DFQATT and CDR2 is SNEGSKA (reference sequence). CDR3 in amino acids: CSAASGPLTYTDTQYF. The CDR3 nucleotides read TGCAGTGCAGCTAGCGGCCCGCTAACTTACACAGATACGCAGTATTTT.

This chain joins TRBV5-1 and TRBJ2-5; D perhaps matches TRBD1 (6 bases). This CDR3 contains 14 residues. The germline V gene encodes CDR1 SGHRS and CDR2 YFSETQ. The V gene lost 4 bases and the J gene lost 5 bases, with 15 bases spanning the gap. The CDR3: CASSPGHRRETQYF. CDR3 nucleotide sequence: TGCGCCAGCAGCCCGGGACACCGGAGGGAGACCCAGTACTTC.

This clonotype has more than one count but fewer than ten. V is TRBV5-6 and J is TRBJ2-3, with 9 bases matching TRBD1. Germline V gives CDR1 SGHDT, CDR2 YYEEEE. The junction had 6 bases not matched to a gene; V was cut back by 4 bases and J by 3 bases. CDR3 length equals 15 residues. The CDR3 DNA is TGTGCCAGCAGCAGACAGGGGGTTTGGACAGATACGCAGTATTTT. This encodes CASSRQGVWTDTQYF. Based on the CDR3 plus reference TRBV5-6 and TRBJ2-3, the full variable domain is DAGVTQSPTHLIKTRGQQVTLRCSPKSGHDTVSWYQQALGQGPQFIFQYYEEEERQRGNFPDRFSGHQFPNYSSELNVNALLLGDSALYLCASSRQGVWTDTQYFGPGTRLTVL.